A selection of T cell receptor beta chains follows, all from one sample in a study of control samples from healthy donors and cancer patients. Data came from immunoSEQ multiplex PCR; TCRdb stores just in-frame clones and leaves some out. The sample records 65,000 to 75,000 clones, roughly 87% being singletons. Input material: blood. These TCRs come from a woman aged 50 to 60 in good health. Both conserved end residues are part of each CDR3. The D gene is left open where the match is weak. For some rows the clone size is stated as once, few or many, or as a class when expanded; others skip it.

>16|.|TRBJ1-3|TRBD1|TRBV7-2
TGTGCCAGCAGCATTAGTCCCCAGGGGGCTGGAAACACCATATATTTT
CASSISPQGAGNTIYF
>14|.|TRBJ1-3|.|TRBV5-4
TGTGCCAGCAGCTTCGGCAGCGCTGGAAACACCATATATTTT
CASSFGSAGNTIYF
>11|.|TRBJ2-2|.|TRBV10-3
TGTGCCATCAGCTGGGGGGGGGAGCTGTTTTTT
CAISWGGELFF
>12|.|TRBJ1-1|.|TRBV19
TGTGCCAGTAACGACAGAAACACTGAAGCTTTCTTT
CASNDRNTEAFF
>15|.|TRBJ2-5|TRBD2|TRBV4-1
TGCGCCAGCAGCCCCCGACTAGCGGAGGGGGGGACCCAGTACTTC
CASSPRLAEGGTQYF
>11|few|TRBJ2-7|.|TRBV12-3/TRBV12-4
TGTGCCAGCAGTTTCTCCTACGAGCAGTACTTC
CASSFSYEQYF
>16|few|TRBJ2-2|TRBD2|TRBV28
TGTGCCAGCAGCCCTCTCGGCGGGAGGGGGACCGGGGAGCTGTTTTTT
CASSPLGGRGTGELFF
>14|once|TRBJ2-5|.|TRBV3-1/TRBV3-2
TGTGCCAGCAGCCATCGGGGGCGGGCAGAGACCCAGTACTTC
CASSHRGRAETQYF
>13|once|TRBJ2-7|TRBD1|TRBV5-1
TGCGCCAGCAGCTTCAACAGGGGTTACGAGCAGTACTTC
CASSFNRGYEQYF
>14|once|TRBJ2-2|.|TRBV7-9
TGTGCCAGCAGCTTTAGCGTGAACACCGGGGAGCTGTTTTTT
CASSFSVNTGELFF